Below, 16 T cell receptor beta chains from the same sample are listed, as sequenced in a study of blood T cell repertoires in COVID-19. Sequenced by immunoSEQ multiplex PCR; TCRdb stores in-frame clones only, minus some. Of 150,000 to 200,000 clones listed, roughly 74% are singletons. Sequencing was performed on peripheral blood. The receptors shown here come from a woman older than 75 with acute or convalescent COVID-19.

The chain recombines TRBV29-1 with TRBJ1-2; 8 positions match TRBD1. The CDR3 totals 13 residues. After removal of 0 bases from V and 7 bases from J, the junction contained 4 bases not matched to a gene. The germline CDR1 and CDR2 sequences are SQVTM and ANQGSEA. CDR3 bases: TGCAGCGTTGAAGACAGGGGGCGCGGTGGCTACACCTTC. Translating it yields CSVEDRGRGGYTF.

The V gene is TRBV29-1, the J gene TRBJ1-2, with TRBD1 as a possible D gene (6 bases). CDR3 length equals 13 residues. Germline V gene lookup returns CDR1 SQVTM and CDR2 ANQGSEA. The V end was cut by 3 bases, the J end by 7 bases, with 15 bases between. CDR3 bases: TGCAGCGTTGAGGAGCCAGGGGCCACTGGCTACACCTTC. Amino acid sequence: CSVEEPGATGYTF.

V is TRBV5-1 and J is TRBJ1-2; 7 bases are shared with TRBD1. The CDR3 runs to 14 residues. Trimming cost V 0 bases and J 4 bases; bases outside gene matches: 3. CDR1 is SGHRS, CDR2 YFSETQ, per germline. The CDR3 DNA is TGCGCCAGCAGCTTGGCCGGGACAGTCTATGGCTACACCTTC. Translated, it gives CASSLAGTVYGYTF.

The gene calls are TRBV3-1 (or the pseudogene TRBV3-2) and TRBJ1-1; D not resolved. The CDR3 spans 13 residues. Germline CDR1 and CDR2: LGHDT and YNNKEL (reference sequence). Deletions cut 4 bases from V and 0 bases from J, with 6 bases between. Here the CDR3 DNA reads TGTGCCAGCAGCCCCCGTATGAACACTGAAGCTTTCTTT. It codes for CASSPRMNTEAFF.

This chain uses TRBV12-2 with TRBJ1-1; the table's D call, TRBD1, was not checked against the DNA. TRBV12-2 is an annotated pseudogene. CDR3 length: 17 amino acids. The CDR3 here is CASRLGAGQQVDTEAFF. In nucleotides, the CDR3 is TGTGCAAGTCGCTTAGGGGCAGGGCAACAGGTGGACACTGAAGCTTTCTTT.

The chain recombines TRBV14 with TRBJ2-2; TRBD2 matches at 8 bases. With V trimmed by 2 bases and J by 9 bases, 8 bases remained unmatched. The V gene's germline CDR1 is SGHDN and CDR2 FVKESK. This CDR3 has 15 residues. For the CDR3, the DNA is TGTGCCAGCAGCCAATGGGCAGCGGGAGTCCGGGAGCTGTTTTTT. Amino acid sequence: CASSQWAAGVRELFF.

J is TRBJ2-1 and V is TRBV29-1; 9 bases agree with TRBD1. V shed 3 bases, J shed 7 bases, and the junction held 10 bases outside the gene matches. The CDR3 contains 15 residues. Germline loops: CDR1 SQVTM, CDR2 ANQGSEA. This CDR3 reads CSVDHGTGLENEQFF. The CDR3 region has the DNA TGCAGCGTTGACCATGGGACAGGGTTGGAAAATGAGCAGTTCTTC.

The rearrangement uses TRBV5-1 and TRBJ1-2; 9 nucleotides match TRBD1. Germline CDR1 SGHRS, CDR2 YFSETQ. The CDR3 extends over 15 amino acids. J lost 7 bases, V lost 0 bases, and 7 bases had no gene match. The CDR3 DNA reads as TGCGCCAGCAGCTTGGAGTGGGACAGGGCGGGTGGCTACACCTTC. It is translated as CASSLEWDRAGGYTF. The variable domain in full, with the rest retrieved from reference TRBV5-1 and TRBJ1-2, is KAGVTQTPRYLIKTRGQQVTLSCSPISGHRSVSWYQQTPGQGLQFLFEYFSETQRNKGNFPGRFSGRQFSNSRSEMNVSTLELGDSALYLCASSLEWDRAGGYTFGSGTRLTVV.

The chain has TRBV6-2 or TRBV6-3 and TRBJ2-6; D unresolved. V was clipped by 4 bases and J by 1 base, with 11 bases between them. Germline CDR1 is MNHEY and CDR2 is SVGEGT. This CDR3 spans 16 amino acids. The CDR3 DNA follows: TGTGCCAGCAGTTCATATAGGAGTTCTGGGGCCAACGTCCTGACTTTC. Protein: CASSSYRSSGANVLTF.

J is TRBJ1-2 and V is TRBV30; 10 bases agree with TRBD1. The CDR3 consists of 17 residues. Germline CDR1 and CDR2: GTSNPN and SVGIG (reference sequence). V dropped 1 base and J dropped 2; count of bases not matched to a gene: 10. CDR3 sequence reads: CAWSAGSRQGANYGYTF. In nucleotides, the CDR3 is TGTGCCTGGAGTGCTGGGAGTCGACAGGGGGCAAACTATGGCTACACCTTC.

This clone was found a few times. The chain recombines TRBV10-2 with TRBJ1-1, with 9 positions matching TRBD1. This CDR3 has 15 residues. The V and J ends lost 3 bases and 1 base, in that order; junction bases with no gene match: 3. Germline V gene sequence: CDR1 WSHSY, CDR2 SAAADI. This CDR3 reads CASSDPGQGNTEAFF. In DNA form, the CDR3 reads TGCGCCAGCAGTGATCCGGGACAGGGGAACACTGAAGCTTTCTTT.

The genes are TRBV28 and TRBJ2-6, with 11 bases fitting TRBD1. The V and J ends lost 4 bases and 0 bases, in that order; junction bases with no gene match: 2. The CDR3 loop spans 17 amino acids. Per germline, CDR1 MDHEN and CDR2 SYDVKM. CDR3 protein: CASSSGTGGSGANVLTF. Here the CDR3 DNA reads TGTGCCAGCAGTTCCGGGACAGGGGGCTCTGGGGCCAACGTCCTGACTTTC.

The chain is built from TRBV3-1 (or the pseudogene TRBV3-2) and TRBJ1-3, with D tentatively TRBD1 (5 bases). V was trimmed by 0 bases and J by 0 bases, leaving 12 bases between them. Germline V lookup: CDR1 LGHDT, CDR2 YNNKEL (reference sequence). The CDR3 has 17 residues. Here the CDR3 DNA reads TGTGCCAGCAGCCAAGATATGGCGGGGGGCTCTGGAAACACCATATATTTT. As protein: CASSQDMAGGSGNTIYF.

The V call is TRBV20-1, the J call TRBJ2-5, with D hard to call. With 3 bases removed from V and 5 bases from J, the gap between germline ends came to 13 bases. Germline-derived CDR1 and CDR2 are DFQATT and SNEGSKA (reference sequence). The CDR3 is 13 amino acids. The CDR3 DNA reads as TGCAGTGCTAGTTTGCACAGTGACGAGACCCAGTACTTC. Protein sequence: CSASLHSDETQYF.

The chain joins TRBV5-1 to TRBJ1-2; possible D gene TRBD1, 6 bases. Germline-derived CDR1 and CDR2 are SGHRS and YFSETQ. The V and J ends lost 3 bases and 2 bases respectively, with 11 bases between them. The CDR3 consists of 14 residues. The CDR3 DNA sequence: TGCGCCAGCAGCTCCTGGACAGTAAACTATGGCTACACCTTC. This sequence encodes CASSSWTVNYGYTF.

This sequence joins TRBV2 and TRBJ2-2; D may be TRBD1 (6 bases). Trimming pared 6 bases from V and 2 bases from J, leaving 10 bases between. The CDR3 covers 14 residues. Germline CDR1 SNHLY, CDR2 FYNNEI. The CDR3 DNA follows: TGTGCCAGCAGGGAACAGGGCAACACCGGGGAGCTGTTTTTT. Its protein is CASREQGNTGELFF.